This TCR beta chain stems from a study of tumor and adjacent non-tumor tissue in lung cancer. Study in general: Patients comprised roughly 12 adenocarcinoma, a couple of squamous cell carcinoma and 1 small cell lung cancer. Samples averaged approximately 4.2 million productive TCRbeta reads each.

The CDR3 covers 15 residues. Notes on the study in general: In normal lung, the top 100 clones were significantly more dominant than in tumor.

A modified ARM-PCR protocol with three rounds of nested PCR amplified TCRbeta. TCRdb re-derived calls from the multiplex PCR reads in MiXCR, one entry per CDR3 protein. This table holds roughly 48,000 distinct CDR3 sequences, under 75% found once. With regard to this clonotype: What it binds is unknown. Germline is not matched at one junction end, which may reflect a read error.

RNA was extracted from bulk tissue without any cell sorting. This non-tumor lung sample came from over 3 cm beyond the tumor edge. The sequenced sample was distant non-tumor lung tissue. This chain joins TRBV12-3 or TRBV12-4 and TRBJ2-5; D perhaps matches TRBD2 (6 bases). The origin of this receptor is a woman in her 70s with non-small cell lung cancer. The CDR3, as DNA: TGTACCAGCGGTTTACCGGGACTCCCACAAGAGACCCAGTACTTC. This codes for CTSGLPGLPQETQYF.